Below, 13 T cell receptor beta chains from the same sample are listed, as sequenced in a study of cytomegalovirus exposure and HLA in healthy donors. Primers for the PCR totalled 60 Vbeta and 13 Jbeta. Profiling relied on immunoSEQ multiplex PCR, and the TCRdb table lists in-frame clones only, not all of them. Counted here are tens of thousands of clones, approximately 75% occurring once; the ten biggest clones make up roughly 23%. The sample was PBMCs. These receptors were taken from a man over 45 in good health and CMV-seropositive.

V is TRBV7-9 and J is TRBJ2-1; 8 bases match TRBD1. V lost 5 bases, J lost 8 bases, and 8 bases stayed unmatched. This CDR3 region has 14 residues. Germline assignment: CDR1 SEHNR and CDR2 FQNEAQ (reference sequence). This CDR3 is CASSPLTGEDEQFF. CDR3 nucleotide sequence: TGTGCCAGCAGCCCCTTGACAGGGGAAGATGAGCAGTTCTTC.

The CDR3 coding sequence is TGTGCCAGCAGCTTAGGCAGGGGGTTCTTCGAGCAGTACTTC. Translated: CASSLGRGFFEQYF. The rearrangement uses TRBV5-6 and TRBJ2-7; 7 nucleotides agree with TRBD1. Unmatched junction bases numbered 8, after V lost 2 bases and J lost 6 bases. In germline, CDR1 is SGHDT, CDR2 YYEEEE. CDR3 size: 14 residues.

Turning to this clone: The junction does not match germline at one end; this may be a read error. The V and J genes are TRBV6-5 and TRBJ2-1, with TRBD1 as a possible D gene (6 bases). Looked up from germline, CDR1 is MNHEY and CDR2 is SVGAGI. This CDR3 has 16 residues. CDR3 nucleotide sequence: TGTGCCAGCAGTTCTGCTTTGTCGACAGGCTACAATGAGAAGTTCTTC. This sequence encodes CASSSALSTGYNEKFF.

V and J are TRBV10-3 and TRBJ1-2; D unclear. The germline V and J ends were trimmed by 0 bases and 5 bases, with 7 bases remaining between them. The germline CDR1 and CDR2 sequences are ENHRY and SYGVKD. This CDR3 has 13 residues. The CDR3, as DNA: TGTGCCATCAGTGAGTCACCGGGGTATGGCTACACCTTC. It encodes CAISESPGYGYTF.

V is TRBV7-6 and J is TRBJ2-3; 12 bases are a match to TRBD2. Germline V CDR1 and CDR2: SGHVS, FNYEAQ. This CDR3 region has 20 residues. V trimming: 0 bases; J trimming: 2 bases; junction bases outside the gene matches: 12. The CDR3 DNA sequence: TGTGCCAGCAGCTTAGCGGTCTCTGGGACTAGCGGGTACTCCACAGATACGCAGTATTTT. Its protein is CASSLAVSGTSGYSTDTQYF.

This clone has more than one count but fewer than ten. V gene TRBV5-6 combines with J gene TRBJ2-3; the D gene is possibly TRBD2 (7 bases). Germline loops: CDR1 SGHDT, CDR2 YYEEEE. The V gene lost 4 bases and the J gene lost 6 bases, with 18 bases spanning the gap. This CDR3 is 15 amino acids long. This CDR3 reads CASSPRGAGTDTQYF. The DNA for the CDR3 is TGTGCCAGCAGCCCCCGGGGGGCGGGAACCGATACGCAGTATTTT.

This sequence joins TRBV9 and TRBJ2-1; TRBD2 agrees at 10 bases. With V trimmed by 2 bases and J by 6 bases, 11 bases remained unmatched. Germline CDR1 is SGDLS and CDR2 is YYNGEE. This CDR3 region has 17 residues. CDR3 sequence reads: CASSVRREASGGNEQFF. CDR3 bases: TGTGCCAGCAGCGTTCGTAGGGAGGCTAGCGGGGGCAATGAGCAGTTCTTC. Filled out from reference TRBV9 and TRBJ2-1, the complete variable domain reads DSGVTQTPKHLITATGQRVTLRCSPRSGDLSVYWYQQSLDQGLQFLIQYYNGEERAKGNILERFSAQQFPDLHSELNLSSLELGDSALYFCASSVRREASGGNEQFFGPGTRLTVL.

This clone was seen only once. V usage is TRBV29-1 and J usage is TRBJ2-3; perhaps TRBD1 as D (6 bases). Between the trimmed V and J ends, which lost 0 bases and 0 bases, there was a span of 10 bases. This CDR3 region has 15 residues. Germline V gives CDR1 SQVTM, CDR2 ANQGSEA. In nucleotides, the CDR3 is TGCAGCGTTGAAGAAGGGGGACCAAGCACAGATACGCAGTATTTT. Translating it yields CSVEEGGPSTDTQYF.

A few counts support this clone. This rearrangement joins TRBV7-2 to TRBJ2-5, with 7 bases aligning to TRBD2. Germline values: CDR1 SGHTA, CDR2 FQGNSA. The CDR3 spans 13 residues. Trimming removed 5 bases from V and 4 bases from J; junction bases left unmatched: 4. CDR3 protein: CASSPTSVETQYF. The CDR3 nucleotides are TGTGCCAGCAGCCCTACTAGCGTAGAGACCCAGTACTTC.

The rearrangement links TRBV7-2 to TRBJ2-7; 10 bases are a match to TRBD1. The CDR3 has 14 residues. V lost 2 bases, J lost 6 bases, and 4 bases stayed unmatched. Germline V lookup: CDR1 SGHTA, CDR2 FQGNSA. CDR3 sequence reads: CASSLRDRGSEQYF. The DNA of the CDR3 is TGTGCCAGCAGCTTACGGGACAGGGGAAGCGAGCAGTACTTC.

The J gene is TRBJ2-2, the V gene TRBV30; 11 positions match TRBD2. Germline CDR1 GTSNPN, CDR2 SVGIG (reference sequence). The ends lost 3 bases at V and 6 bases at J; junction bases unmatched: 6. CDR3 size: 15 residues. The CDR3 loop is CAWRLAGGGPGELFF. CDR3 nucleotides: TGTGCCTGGAGGTTAGCGGGAGGGGGTCCCGGGGAGCTGTTTTTT.

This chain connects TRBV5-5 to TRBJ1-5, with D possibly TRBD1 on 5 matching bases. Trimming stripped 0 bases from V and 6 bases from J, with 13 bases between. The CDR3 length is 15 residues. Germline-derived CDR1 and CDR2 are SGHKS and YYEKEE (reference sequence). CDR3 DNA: TGTGCCAGCAGCTTGGGGGCAGGGTCTTTTCAGCCCCAGCATTTT. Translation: CASSLGAGSFQPQHF.

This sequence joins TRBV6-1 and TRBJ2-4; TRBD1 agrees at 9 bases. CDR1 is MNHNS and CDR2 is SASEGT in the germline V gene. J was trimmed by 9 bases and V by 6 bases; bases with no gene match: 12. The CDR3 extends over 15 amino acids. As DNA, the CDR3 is TGTGCCAGCAGCCTGCAGATGGGGACAGGGTTCATTCAGTACTTC. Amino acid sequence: CASSLQMGTGFIQYF.